The next 26 T cell receptor beta chains were all read from a single sample in a study of blood T cell repertoires in COVID-19. The protocol was immunoSEQ multiplex PCR, while the TCRdb copy is restricted to in-frame clones and leaves out a portion. The profile shows 150,000 or so clones, approximately 80% of them singletons. The sequenced sample was peripheral blood. Receptor source: a man between 65 and 79 years old who had recovered from COVID-19.

In its sample, this clone was seen once. J is TRBJ1-2 and V is TRBV12-5; D is uncertain. The CDR3 runs 13 residues. The germline CDR1 and CDR2 sequences are LGHNT and FRNRAP. V dropped 0 bases and J dropped 10 bases, with 12 bases sitting between them. Here the CDR3 reads CASGLVGHRDYTF. DNA for the CDR3: TGTGCTAGTGGTTTGGTAGGGCACCGGGACTACACCTTC.

The CDR3 DNA follows: TGTGCCAGCAGTGAAATGTTGATGAGCTCCTACGAGCAGTACTTC. As protein: CASSEMLMSSYEQYF. This sequence joins TRBV6-1 and TRBJ2-7; no clear D. With 2 bases removed from V and 0 bases from J, the gap between germline ends came to 11 bases. CDR1 is MNHNS and CDR2 is SASEGT in the germline V gene. The CDR3 length is 15 residues.

The V call is TRBV27, the J call TRBJ2-5; D unclear. Deletions cut 3 bases from V and 2 bases from J, with 7 bases between. The length of the CDR3 is 13 residues. The germline V gene encodes CDR1 MNHEY and CDR2 SMNVEV (reference sequence). This CDR3 is CASSLWQQETQYF. The CDR3, as DNA: TGTGCCAGCAGTTTGTGGCAGCAAGAGACCCAGTACTTC.

This chain connects TRBV27 to TRBJ2-2; 7 nucleotides match TRBD2. The germline V gene encodes CDR1 MNHEY and CDR2 SMNVEV (reference sequence). With V trimmed by 6 bases and J by 6 bases, 7 bases remained unmatched. The CDR3 is 14 amino acids. The CDR3: CASRRAGDAGELFF. CDR3 bases: TGTGCCAGCAGACGGGCGGGGGATGCCGGGGAGCTGTTTTTT.

The chain employs TRBV5-6 and TRBJ2-1; a possible D gene is TRBD1 (6 bases). CDR1 and CDR2 from the germline V gene are SGHDT and YYEEEE. The CDR3 covers 15 residues. V lost 2 bases to trimming and J lost 3 bases, with 12 bases between them. The CDR3 spells CASSLETGFYNEQFF. DNA of the CDR3: TGTGCCAGCAGCTTAGAGACAGGATTCTACAATGAGCAGTTCTTC.

The chain links TRBV5-1 to TRBJ1-3; no clear D gene. There are 16 residues in the CDR3. In germline, CDR1 is SGHRS, CDR2 YFSETQ. The V end lost 3 bases, the J end lost 0 bases, and 13 bases lay between the germline ends. The CDR3 protein is CASSSAGIVSGNTIYF. For the CDR3, the DNA is TGCGCCAGCAGCTCCGCCGGGATTGTCTCTGGAAACACCATATATTTT.

This clone has just one count. This sequence joins TRBV29-1 and TRBJ2-1; tentative D call: TRBD2 (5 bases). Germline V gene sequence: CDR1 SQVTM, CDR2 ANQGSEA. The CDR3 runs to 15 residues. Trimming removed 0 bases at V and 10 bases at J, with 19 bases between. The DNA for the CDR3 is TGCAGCGTTGAAGATCTAAGGCTAGCTACTGGCGAGCAGTTCTTC. It is translated as CSVEDLRLATGEQFF.

The chain joins TRBV5-8 to TRBJ2-5, with a possible D match to TRBD1 (5 bases). Trimming stripped 2 bases from V and 3 bases from J, with 8 bases between. The CDR3 contains 13 residues. CDR1 is SGHTS and CDR2 is YDEGEE in the germline V gene. The CDR3 DNA is TGTGCCAGCAGCTTAACAGGAAAAGAGACCCAGTACTTC. Encoded protein: CASSLTGKETQYF.

V and J are TRBV7-8 and TRBJ2-3, with TRBD2 as a possible D gene (6 bases). The V gene lost 2 bases and the J gene lost 4 bases, with 7 bases spanning the gap. Germline V gene lookup returns CDR1 SGHVS and CDR2 FQNEAQ. CDR3 size: 13 residues. CDR3 amino acids: CASSLPGADTQYF. In DNA form, the CDR3 reads TGTGCCAGCAGCTTACCGGGAGCAGATACGCAGTATTTT.

The table lists this clone with a few counts. The same CDR3 arises from other DNA sequences in this sample as well. The chain is built from TRBV6-5 and TRBJ1-2, with 8 bases that match TRBD1. With 6 bases clipped from V and 5 bases from J, the junction kept 8 bases outside the gene matches. The germline V gene has CDR1 MNHEY and CDR2 SVGAGI. There are 14 residues in the CDR3. The CDR3 nucleotides read TGTGCCAGCAGAAAGACAGGGGCGGGTTATGGCTACACCTTC. Its translation is CASRKTGAGYGYTF.

The CDR3 sequence: CATSATGTDVQETQYF. CDR3 nucleotide sequence: TGTGCCACCAGTGCAACCGGGACAGACGTCCAAGAGACCCAGTACTTC. The chain uses TRBV24-1 and TRBJ2-5; 7 nucleotides align to TRBD1. This CDR3 is 16 amino acids long. Losses at the gene ends were 5 bases for V and 1 base for J; bases not matched to a gene: 9. From germline, CDR1 is KGHDR and CDR2 SFDVKD.

This clone showed up just once. The V call is TRBV28, the J call TRBJ2-6; D gene ambiguous. The CDR3 extends over 15 amino acids. Trimming stripped 6 bases from V and 0 bases from J, with 9 bases between. CDR1 MDHEN and CDR2 SYDVKM come from the germline V gene. CDR3 loop: CASRHLSSGANVLTF. CDR3 nucleotide sequence: TGTGCCAGCAGACATTTGTCCTCTGGGGCCAACGTCCTGACTTTC.

This clone was detected a few times. The chain couples TRBV18 to TRBJ2-4; 7 bases map to TRBD1. Germline CDR1 is KGHSH and CDR2 is LQKENI. Trimming at V came to 5 bases and at J to 1 base, leaving 11 bases not matched to a gene. CDR3 length equals 17 residues. CDR3 sequence (DNA): TGTGCCAGCTCAACCCTACCCCTACAGGGGGCCAAAAACATTCAGTACTTC. This encodes CASSTLPLQGAKNIQYF.

The rearrangement uses TRBV3-1 (or the pseudogene TRBV3-2) and TRBJ1-1, with 8 bases lining up with TRBD1. Germline-derived CDR1 and CDR2 are LGHDT and YNNKEL (reference sequence). This CDR3 has 13 residues. The V gene end was trimmed by 5 bases and the J gene end by 2 bases; junction bases not matched to a gene: 1. CDR3 nucleotide sequence: TGTGCCAGCAGCGGACAGGGAAACACTGAAGCTTTCTTT. Translated: CASSGQGNTEAFF.

J is TRBJ1-1 and V is TRBV25-1; 10 positions match TRBD1. V dropped 9 bases and J dropped 2; count of bases not matched to a gene: 15. The CDR3 consists of 17 residues. Germline V gene lookup returns CDR1 MGHDK and CDR2 SYGVNS. Here the CDR3 reads CASQSRPDRGFNTEAFF. CDR3 in DNA: TGTGCCAGTCAATCGAGACCGGACAGGGGGTTTAACACTGAAGCTTTCTTT.

The V call is TRBV27, the J call TRBJ1-1; D might be TRBD1 (6 bases). Deletions cut 7 bases from V and 1 base from J, with 13 bases between. Germline V gives CDR1 MNHEY, CDR2 SMNVEV (reference sequence). The CDR3 extends over 14 amino acids. CDR3 sequence reads: CASTSWGQNTEAFF. As DNA, the CDR3 is TGTGCCAGCACCTCGTGGGGGCAGAACACTGAAGCTTTCTTT.

The chain uses TRBV11-2 and TRBJ2-7, with 7 bases fitting TRBD1. CDR3 length: 13 amino acids. V lost 5 bases to trimming and J lost 2 bases; unmatched junction nucleotides: 3. Germline V gene data show CDR1 as SGHAT and CDR2 as FQNNGV. CDR3 DNA: TGTGCCAGCAGCAAGGGACAGCCCTACGAGCAGTACTTC. It encodes CASSKGQPYEQYF.

The chain carries TRBV12-3 or TRBV12-4 and TRBJ1-3; D is uncertain. This CDR3 has 12 residues. V was clipped by 1 base and J by 5 bases, with 3 bases between them. Here the CDR3 reads CASSLVRNTIYF. The CDR3 DNA is TGTGCCAGCAGTTTAGTCAGAAACACCATATATTTT.

V is TRBV19 and J is TRBJ2-1; perhaps TRBD2 as D (5 bases). V lost 4 bases, J lost 0 bases, and 10 bases lay in between. Germline lookup yields CDR1 LNHDA and CDR2 SQIVND (reference sequence). This CDR3 is built from 15 residues. DNA of the CDR3: TGTGCCAGTAGTAGGAGGCCCAGCTCCTACAATGAGCAGTTCTTC. Translating gives CASSRRPSSYNEQFF.

This clone has a handful of counts. CDR3: CAWSTLAGNIQYF. The CDR3 coding sequence is TGTGCCTGGAGTACACTAGCAGGGAACATTCAGTACTTC. This sequence joins TRBV30 and TRBJ2-4, with a weak D call TRBD2 (6 bases). There are 13 residues in the CDR3. V shed 2 bases and J shed 7 bases, with 12 bases lying between them. Looked up from germline, CDR1 is GTSNPN and CDR2 is SVGIG (reference sequence).

V and J are TRBV3-1 (or the pseudogene TRBV3-2) and TRBJ2-7; D call uncertain. CDR1 LGHDT and CDR2 YNNKEL come from the germline V gene (reference sequence). The CDR3 has 16 amino acids. Trimming removed 1 base at V and 0 bases at J, with 13 bases between. The CDR3 sequence is CASSQAIQTLSYEQYF. The CDR3 bases are TGTGCCAGCAGCCAAGCTATTCAGACACTCTCCTACGAGCAGTACTTC.

This chain joins TRBV27 and TRBJ1-5; 7 nucleotides agree with TRBD1. The germline V gene has CDR1 MNHEY and CDR2 SMNVEV (reference sequence). J lost 2 bases, V lost 4 bases, and 8 bases had no gene match. The CDR3 totals 16 residues. Here the CDR3 reads CASSYKTGSGNQPQHF. The CDR3 nucleotides read TGTGCCAGCAGTTATAAGACAGGGTCGGGCAATCAGCCCCAGCATTTT.

This chain connects TRBV2 to TRBJ2-1, with D possibly matching TRBD2 (6 bases). The CDR3 sequence is 16 residues long. In germline, CDR1 is SNHLY, CDR2 FYNNEI. V was trimmed by 1 base and J by 5 bases, leaving 15 bases between them. Here the CDR3 DNA reads TGTGCCAGCAGTGAAGTGGAGGGATTAGGAGACAATGAGCAGTTCTTC. Its protein product is CASSEVEGLGDNEQFF. The full variable domain, with the rest looked up from reference TRBV2 and TRBJ2-1, is EPEVTQTPSHQVTQMGQEVILRCVPISNHLYFYWYRQILGQKVEFLVSFYNNEISEKSEIFDDQFSVERPDGSNFTLKIRSTKLEDSAMYFCASSEVEGLGDNEQFFGPGTRLTVL.

This sequence joins TRBV18 and TRBJ2-1; D not certain. The germline CDR1 and CDR2 sequences are KGHSH and LQKENI. V was clipped by 0 bases and J by 6 bases, with 6 bases between them. This CDR3 has 13 amino acids. Here the CDR3 reads CASSPPSSNEQFF. The CDR3 DNA reads as TGTGCCAGCTCACCACCGAGTAGCAATGAGCAGTTCTTC.

The chain links TRBV13 to TRBJ2-1; 8 bases are a match to TRBD1. Germline assignment: CDR1 PRHDT and CDR2 FYEKMQ (reference sequence). The junction had 11 bases not matched to a gene; V was cut back by 5 bases and J by 8 bases. CDR3 length: 15 amino acids. Here the CDR3 DNA reads TGTGCCAGCAGCCTAAGGGCAGGGGGCCGGGATGAGCAGTTCTTC. This encodes CASSLRAGGRDEQFF.

The J gene is TRBJ2-3, the V gene TRBV7-8; perhaps TRBD1 as D (6 bases). V lost 1 base, J lost 5 bases, and 13 bases lay in between. Germline V gene data show CDR1 as SGHVS and CDR2 as FQNEAQ. This CDR3 contains 15 residues. CDR3 DNA sequence: TGTGCCAGCAGCTTAGAGGGCAGGGGAGAAGATACGCAGTATTTT. Translation gives CASSLEGRGEDTQYF.